This T cell receptor (beta chain) was found in a study of cytomegalovirus exposure and HLA in healthy donors. Findings of the study overall: In a later analysis, specific HLA alleles were associated with 15,000 to 20,000 TCR beta sequences at a 0.05 false discovery rate. By HLA locus, TCR association rates varied in a later analysis, with DRB1 showing the most and HLA-C the fewest.

PCR was performed using 60 Vbeta and 13 Jbeta primers. Produced via immunoSEQ multiplex PCR; TCRdb's table is partial and in-frame only. Seen here are some 130,000 clones, 70% to 80% observed once, and the top ten hold about 2%. Remarks on this clone: Its specificity is unknown.

Material: PBMCs. The receptor was isolated from a man aged 18 to 30 in good health and CMV-seronegative.

CDR3 in DNA: TGTGCCAGCAGCCCTACGGCAGGGGGCAATCAGCCCCAGCATTTT. It yields the protein CASSPTAGGNQPQHF. This chain uses TRBV7-2 with TRBJ1-5; perhaps TRBD1 as D (6 bases). V lost 5 bases, J lost 2 bases, and 13 bases lay in between. The CDR3 contains 15 residues. CDR1 and CDR2 from the germline V gene are SGHTA and FQGNSA.